This T cell receptor beta chain was recorded in a study of cytomegalovirus exposure and HLA in healthy donors. Overall study results and limits: Some TCR beta chains (roughly 160 of them) were listed as cytomegalovirus-associated.

Participants comprised healthy donors of bone marrow. Germline V gene data show CDR1 as SNHLY and CDR2 as FYNNEI. The CDR3 consists of 12 residues. The trim removed 8 bases at V and 5 bases at J, leaving 5 bases unmatched. The PCR contained 60 Vbeta and 13 Jbeta primers. Clones were read by immunoSEQ multiplex PCR, and TCRdb kept only the in-frame ones, dropping some. The table has approximately 140,000 clones, about three fifths seen once. Concerning this clone itself: The antigen is undetermined.

This TCR was sampled from a woman aged 60-75 years in good health and CMV-seropositive. The sequencing sample was made of PBMCs. This rearrangement joins TRBV2 to TRBJ2-5; 7 bases match TRBD1. The CDR3 region is CASGTVVETQYF. CDR3 nucleotides: TGTGCCAGCGGGACAGTGGTTGAGACCCAGTACTTC.